The TCR beta chain described here comes from a study of cytomegalovirus exposure and HLA in healthy donors. On the study more broadly: Most genotyped donors, roughly 83% of roughly 400, had Caucasian-associated genetic ancestry. Points from the study as a whole: The records held CMV serostatus as the only immune exposure information. A few CMV-associated chains were confirmed in vitro to be specific for CMV antigens.

Looked up from germline, CDR1 is SGHRS and CDR2 is YFSETQ. The CDR3 loop spans 18 amino acids. The V and J ends lost 1 base and 1 base respectively, with 20 bases between them. Concerning this clone: The antigen remains undetermined.

The PCR employed 60 Vbeta primers together with 13 Jbeta primers. Produced via immunoSEQ multiplex PCR; TCRdb's table is partial and in-frame only. The table has fewer than 200,000 clones, 65% to 85% seen once. The sequence was collected from a man in his 60s in good health and CMV-seronegative. The gene calls are TRBV5-1 and TRBJ1-1; D gene ambiguous. The specimen was PBMCs. The CDR3 sequence is CASSLTEISGEPNTEAFF. CDR3 coding DNA: TGCGCCAGCAGCTTGACGGAAATAAGCGGTGAGCCGAACACTGAAGCTTTCTTT.